This T cell receptor beta chain was retrieved from a study of T cell repertoires in cytomegalovirus infection. Study information: In the study, CMV epitopes included recently identified HLA-C-restricted and well-studied HLA-B-restricted ones. Study results and limitations: Dominant in the ex vivo response were TCR beta clonotypes restricted by HLA-C and specific for CMV.

TCRdb ran MiXCR on the reads and lists one entry per CDR3 protein. The table includes about 330,000 distinct CDR3 sequences, about 34% detected once. A remark on this clonotype: The antigen remains unidentified.

The TCR was taken from a human donor in good health (CMV status not recorded). Some clones in this sample may be carry-over from other donors' samples. This material consisted of cultured PBMCs, taken from culture after CMV antigen stimulation.

The CDR3 sequence: CASSQEGPLFF. CDR3 nucleotides: TGCGCCAGCAGCCAAGAGGGGCCACTGTTTTTT. This chain connects TRBV4-1 to TRBJ1-4; weak D call: TRBD1 (5 bases). Germline V gene sequence: CDR1 MGHRA, CDR2 YSYEKL. With 0 bases removed from V and 13 bases from J, the gap between germline ends came to 6 bases. There are 11 residues in the CDR3.